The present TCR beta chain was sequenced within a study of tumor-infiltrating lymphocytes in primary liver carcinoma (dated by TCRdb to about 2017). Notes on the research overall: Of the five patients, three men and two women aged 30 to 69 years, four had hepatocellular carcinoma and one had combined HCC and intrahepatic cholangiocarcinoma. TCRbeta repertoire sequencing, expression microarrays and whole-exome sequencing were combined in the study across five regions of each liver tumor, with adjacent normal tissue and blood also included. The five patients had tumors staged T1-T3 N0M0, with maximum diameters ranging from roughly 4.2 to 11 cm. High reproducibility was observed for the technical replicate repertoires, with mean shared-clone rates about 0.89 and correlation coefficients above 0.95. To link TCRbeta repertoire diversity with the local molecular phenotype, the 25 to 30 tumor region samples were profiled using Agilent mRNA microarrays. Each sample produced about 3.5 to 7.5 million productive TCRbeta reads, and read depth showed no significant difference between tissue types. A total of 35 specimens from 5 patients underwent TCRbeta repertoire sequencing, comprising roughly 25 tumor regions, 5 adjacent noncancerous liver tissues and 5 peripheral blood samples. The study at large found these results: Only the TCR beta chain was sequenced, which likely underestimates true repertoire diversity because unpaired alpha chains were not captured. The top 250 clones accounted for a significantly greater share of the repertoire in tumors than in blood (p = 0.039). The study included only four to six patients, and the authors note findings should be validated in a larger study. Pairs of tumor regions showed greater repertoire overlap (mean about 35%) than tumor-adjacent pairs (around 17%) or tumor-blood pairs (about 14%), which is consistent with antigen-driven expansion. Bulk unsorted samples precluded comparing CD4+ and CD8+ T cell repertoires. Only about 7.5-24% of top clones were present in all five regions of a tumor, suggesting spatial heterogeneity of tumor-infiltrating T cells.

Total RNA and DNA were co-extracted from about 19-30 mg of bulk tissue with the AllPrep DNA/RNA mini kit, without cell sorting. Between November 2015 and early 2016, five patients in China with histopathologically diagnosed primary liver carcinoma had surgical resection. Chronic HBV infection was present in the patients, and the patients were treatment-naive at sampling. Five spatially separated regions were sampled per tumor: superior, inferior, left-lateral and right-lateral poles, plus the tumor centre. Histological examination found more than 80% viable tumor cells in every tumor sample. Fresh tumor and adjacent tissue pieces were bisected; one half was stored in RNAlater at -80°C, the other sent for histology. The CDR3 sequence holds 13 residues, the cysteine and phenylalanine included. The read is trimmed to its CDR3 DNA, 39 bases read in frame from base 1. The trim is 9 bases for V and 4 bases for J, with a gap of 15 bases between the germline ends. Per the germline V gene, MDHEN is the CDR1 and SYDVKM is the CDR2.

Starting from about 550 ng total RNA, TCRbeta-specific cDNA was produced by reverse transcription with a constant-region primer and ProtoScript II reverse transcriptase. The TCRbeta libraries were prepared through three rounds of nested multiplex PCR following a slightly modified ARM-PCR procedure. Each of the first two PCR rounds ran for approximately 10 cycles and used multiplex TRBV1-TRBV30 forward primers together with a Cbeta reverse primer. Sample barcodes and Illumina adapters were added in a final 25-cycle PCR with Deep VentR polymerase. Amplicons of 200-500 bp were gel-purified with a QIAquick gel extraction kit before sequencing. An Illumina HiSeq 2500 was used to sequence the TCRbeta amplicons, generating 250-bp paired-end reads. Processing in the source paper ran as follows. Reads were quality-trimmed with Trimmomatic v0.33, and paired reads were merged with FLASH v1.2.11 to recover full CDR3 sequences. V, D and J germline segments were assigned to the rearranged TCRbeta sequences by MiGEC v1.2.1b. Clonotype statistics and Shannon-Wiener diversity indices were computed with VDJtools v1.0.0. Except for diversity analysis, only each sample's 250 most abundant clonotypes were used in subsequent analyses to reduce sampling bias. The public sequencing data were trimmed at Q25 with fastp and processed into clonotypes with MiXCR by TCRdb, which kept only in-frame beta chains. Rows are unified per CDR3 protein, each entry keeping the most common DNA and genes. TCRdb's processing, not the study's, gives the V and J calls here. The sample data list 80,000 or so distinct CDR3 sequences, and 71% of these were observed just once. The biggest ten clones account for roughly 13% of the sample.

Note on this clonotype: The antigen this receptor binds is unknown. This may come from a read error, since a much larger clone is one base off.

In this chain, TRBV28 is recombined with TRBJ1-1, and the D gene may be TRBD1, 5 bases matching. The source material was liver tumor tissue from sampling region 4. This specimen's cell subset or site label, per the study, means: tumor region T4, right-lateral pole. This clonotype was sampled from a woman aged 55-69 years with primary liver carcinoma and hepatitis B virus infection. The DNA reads TGTGCCAGTCGCGGAGGGGTGAGCACTGAAGCTTTCTTT. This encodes CASRGGVSTEAFF.